Detailed here is one TCR beta chain. The antigen is not known. Here immunoSEQ multiplex PCR was the method, and the copy in TCRdb shows in-frame clones only, minus some. In the table there are about 140,000 clones, 70% to 85% of which are singletons. The data belong to a study of cytomegalovirus exposure and HLA in healthy donors. Study conclusions and caveats: Associated with cytomegalovirus, according to the listing, were approximately 160 TCR beta chains. The authors confirmed in vitro that a few CMV-associated chains were specific for CMV antigens. With high specificity and sensitivity, the classifier reportedly diagnosed cytomegalovirus status.

The donors formed part of the roughly 120-subject validation cohort, distinct from the roughly 620-subject first cohort. Germline CDR1 is SNHLY and CDR2 is FYNNEI. The CDR3 is made up of 12 amino acids. The V end lost 7 bases, the J end lost 8 bases, and 14 bases lay between the germline ends. The source material was PBMCs. The TCR sequence derives from a man aged 25 to 40 in good health and CMV-seropositive. This chain connects TRBV2 to TRBJ1-1; D possibly corresponds to TRBD1 (5 bases). The DNA of the CDR3 is TGTGCCAGCAATGGGGGACGGGGGGAAGCTTTCTTT. Translation gives CASNGGRGEAFF.